This entry lists 25 T cell receptor beta chains sequenced from one sample in a study of spatial heterogeneity in lung cancer. Documented time point: sample taken at primary tumor resection. In each case, whole RNA from tumor, nontumor lung or frozen PBMC was sequenced unsorted. TCRdb itself ran the 5' RACE reads through MiXCR, one entry per CDR3 protein. Of about 26,000 distinct CDR3 sequences in the sample, over 10% were seen once. This specimen consisted of PBMCs, obtained at surgery. All receptors derive from a female donor with early-stage non-small cell lung cancer.

This clonotype was seen many times. This sequence joins TRBV6-6 and TRBJ1-6, with D possibly TRBD1 on 5 matching bases. V gave up 2 bases and J gave up 14 bases, with 16 bases separating them. Germline V lookup: CDR1 MNHNY, CDR2 SVGAGI (reference sequence). This CDR3 contains 14 residues. CDR3 loop: CASSYRPGEITLHF. The CDR3 region has the DNA TGTGCCAGCAGTTACCGGCCGGGGGAAATCACCCTCCACTTT.

This clonotype was counted many times. This chain connects TRBV28 to TRBJ1-3; D possibly corresponds to TRBD1 (5 bases). Germline values: CDR1 MDHEN, CDR2 SYDVKM. The CDR3 sequence is 16 residues long. Trimming cost V 5 bases and J 6 bases, with 20 bases left between them. CDR3 nucleotide sequence: TGTGCCAGCAGTCCCTCCCTCGGGACTGGGGAAAACACCATATATTTT. It is translated as CASSPSLGTGENTIYF. The full variable domain, its missing parts supplied by reference TRBV28 and TRBJ1-3, is DVKVTQSSRYLVKRTGEKVFLECVQDMDHENMFWYRQDPGLGLRLIYFSYDVKMKEKGDIPEGYSVSREKKERFSLILESASTNQTSMYLCASSPSLGTGENTIYFGEGSWLTVV.

This clonotype has only a few counts. The chain has TRBV10-3 and TRBJ2-1; D is perhaps TRBD2 (5 bases). This CDR3 comprises 13 residues. Trimming stripped 10 bases from V and 7 bases from J, with 17 bases between. Germline V gives CDR1 ENHRY, CDR2 SYGVKD. CDR3 sequence (DNA): TGTGCCACCGCACTAGATTTGGTTAATGAGCAGTTCTTC. It encodes CATALDLVNEQFF.

Written as DNA, the CDR3 is TGTGCCTGGAGTTTACATACAGGGACTGAAGCTTTCTTT. It specifies CAWSLHTGTEAFF. V and J are TRBV30 and TRBJ1-1; TRBD1 might be the D (6 bases). Germline CDR1 and CDR2: GTSNPN and SVGIG (reference sequence). This CDR3 has 13 residues. V gave up 2 bases and J gave up 5 bases, with 12 bases separating them.

This chain links TRBV30 with TRBJ2-1, with a weak D call TRBD2 (6 bases). V lost 1 base to trimming and J lost 6 bases, with 7 bases between them. This CDR3 contains 12 residues. CDR1 and CDR2 (germline): GTSNPN, SVGIG (reference sequence). The CDR3 region has the DNA TGTGCCTGGAGTGCCGGGAGCAATGAGCAGTTCTTC. Translated: CAWSAGSNEQFF.

CDR3: CASKRDHTDTQYF. As DNA, the CDR3 is TGTGCCAGCAAACGGGACCACACAGATACGCAGTATTTT. The chain has TRBV2 and TRBJ2-3; D is possibly TRBD1 or TRBD2 (5 bases each). Trimming left V 7 bases short and J 2 bases short, with 10 bases between. CDR3 length equals 13 residues. Germline-derived CDR1 and CDR2 are SNHLY and FYNNEI.

In this sample, this clonotype turned up many times. The CDR3 coding sequence is TGTGCCAGCAGCCAAAGGGTGACGGGGGCCACAGATACGCAGTATTTT. Translation: CASSQRVTGATDTQYF. This chain links TRBV4-2 with TRBJ2-3, with D perhaps matching TRBD1 or TRBD2 (6 bases each). This CDR3 comprises 16 residues. The V end lost 2 bases, the J end lost 2 bases, and 14 bases lay between the germline ends. The germline CDR1 and CDR2 sequences are LGHNA and YNFKEQ.

The table lists this clonotype with many counts. The chain is built from TRBV27 and TRBJ2-1; maybe TRBD2 (6 bases). The CDR3 is 10 residues long. CDR1 is MNHEY and CDR2 is SMNVEV in the germline V gene (reference sequence). V shed 6 bases and J shed 15 bases, with 12 bases lying between them. CDR3 amino acids: CASRWEELFF. CDR3 nucleotides: TGTGCCAGCAGATGGGAGGAACTGTTCTTC.

This clonotype was recorded many times. This rearrangement joins TRBV4-1 to TRBJ2-7; D not certain. Germline V CDR1 and CDR2: MGHRA, YSYEKL. V was clipped by 1 base and J by 6 bases, with 13 bases between them. CDR3 length: 14 amino acids. DNA for the CDR3: TGCGCCAGCAGCCAAGGGACCGGAGCTCGCGAGCAGTACTTC. It yields the protein CASSQGTGAREQYF.

This clonotype appeared many times. The chain is built from TRBV4-2 and TRBJ2-1; weak D call: TRBD1 (5 bases). CDR3 size: 15 residues. Trimming left V 4 bases short and J 8 bases short, with 18 bases between. CDR1 is LGHNA and CDR2 is YNFKEQ in the germline V gene. CDR3 nucleotides: TGTGCCAGCAGCCCAACGCGACAGCACCGTGATGAGCAGTTCTTC. Translating gives CASSPTRQHRDEQFF.

V is TRBV5-1 and J is TRBJ2-1, with D hard to call. The germline gives CDR1 SGHRS, CDR2 YFSETQ. V shed 1 base and J shed 4 bases, with 12 bases lying between them. This CDR3 region has 15 residues. The CDR3 sequence: CASSLQSMGYNEQFF. CDR3 DNA: TGCGCCAGCAGCTTGCAGAGCATGGGGTACAATGAGCAGTTCTTC.

This clonotype was seen ten or more times. The chain joins TRBV7-2 to TRBJ1-5; possibly TRBD1 for D (5 bases). V lost 1 base, J lost 3 bases, and 16 bases lay in between. The CDR3 runs to 17 residues. The germline V gene encodes CDR1 SGHTA and CDR2 FQGNSA. CDR3 nucleotides: TGTGCCAGCAGCTTAGTGCCGGGACCAATTCACAATCAGCCCCAGCATTTT. Protein: CASSLVPGPIHNQPQHF. Full variable domain (remainder filled in from reference TRBV7-2 and TRBJ1-5): GAGVSQSPSNKVTEKGKDVELRCDPISGHTALYWYRQSLGQGLEFLIYFQGNSAPDKSGLPSDRFSAERTGGSVSTLTIQRTQQEDSAVYLCASSLVPGPIHNQPQHFGDGTRLSIL.

This chain connects TRBV28 to TRBJ2-1, with D uncertain. CDR1 is MDHEN and CDR2 is SYDVKM in the germline V gene. V was pared by 8 bases and J by 2 bases, with 13 bases between. The CDR3 contains 14 residues. CDR3 DNA sequence: TGTGCCAGCGGCGGCACAGAGCCCTACAATGAGCAGTTCTTC. Residues: CASGGTEPYNEQFF.

This clonotype was counted at least ten times. The V gene is TRBV7-9, the J gene TRBJ2-7, with D unclear. CDR3 size: 14 residues. The V end lost 2 bases, the J end lost 9 bases, and 17 bases lay between the germline ends. The germline gives CDR1 SEHNR, CDR2 FQNEAQ (reference sequence). CDR3 in DNA: TGTGCCAGCAGCTTATTTTCACGGGCAGGTGTGCAGTACTTC. Its protein product is CASSLFSRAGVQYF.

This clonotype has a count of ten or more. This sequence joins TRBV14 and TRBJ1-4; no reliable D call. V lost 1 base and J lost 7, with 10 bases in between. The germline V gene has CDR1 SGHDN and CDR2 FVKESK. The CDR3 has 14 residues. Here the CDR3 DNA reads TGTGCCAGCAGCCAAGCCGGGTTCGGTGAAAAACTGTTTTTT. Translation: CASSQAGFGEKLFF.

The chain employs TRBV7-6 and TRBJ1-4, with 8 positions matching TRBD1. Germline values: CDR1 SGHVS, CDR2 FNYEAQ. Trimming took 3 bases from V and 4 from J; bases not matched to a gene: 10. The CDR3 is made up of 17 amino acids. For the CDR3, the DNA is TGTGCCAGCAGCTTTGGGCAGGGGGCGCGGAGTAATGAAAAACTGTTTTTT. Amino acid sequence: CASSFGQGARSNEKLFF.

This clonotype was observed a handful of times. A clone one base away is much larger, so this may be a read error. The chain couples TRBV7-2 to TRBJ1-1, with 7 bases fitting TRBD1. The CDR3 consists of 14 residues. J was trimmed by 5 bases and V by 4 bases; bases with no gene match: 7. Germline V gene data show CDR1 as SGHTA and CDR2 as FQGNSA. The CDR3 sequence is CASSSHRGRTEAFF. CDR3 DNA: TGTGCCAGCAGCTCCCACAGGGGTCGGACTGAAGCTTTCTTT.

This clonotype showed up many times. The J gene is TRBJ1-5, the V gene TRBV7-2; possibly TRBD1 for D (6 bases). Looked up from germline, CDR1 is SGHTA and CDR2 is FQGNSA. This CDR3 contains 14 residues. V was trimmed by 4 bases and J by 1 base, leaving 8 bases between them. CDR3 loop: CASSSQGSNQPQHF. CDR3 DNA: TGTGCCAGCAGCTCCCAGGGGAGCAATCAGCCCCAGCATTTT.

The V call is TRBV6-6, the J call TRBJ2-3; TRBD2 agrees at 8 bases. CDR1 and CDR2 (germline): MNHNY, SVGAGI (reference sequence). Trimming removed 7 bases from V and 1 base from J; junction bases left unmatched: 4. The CDR3 covers 14 residues. The CDR3 loop reads CASTPGLGTDTQYF. The CDR3, as DNA: TGTGCCAGCACCCCGGGACTAGGCACAGATACGCAGTATTTT.

This clonotype was seen repeatedly, ten times or more. This chain joins TRBV6-2 or TRBV6-3 and TRBJ2-4; D is uncertain. CDR3 size: 17 residues. With 4 bases removed from V and 1 base from J, the gap between germline ends came to 17 bases. From germline, CDR1 is MNHEY and CDR2 SVGEGT. The CDR3 here is CASSSRVDGVAKNIQYF. In nucleotides, the CDR3 is TGTGCCAGCAGTTCCCGGGTGGATGGAGTGGCCAAAAACATTCAGTACTTC.

The table lists this clonotype with many counts. The chain has TRBV7-2 and TRBJ1-5; TRBD1 is a possible D gene (6 bases). Trimming shortened V by 6 bases and J by 6 bases, and 12 bases separated the two germline ends. The CDR3 has 13 amino acids. The germline V gene has CDR1 SGHTA and CDR2 FQGNSA. In DNA form, the CDR3 reads TGTGCCAGCAGTTCTGGCAGGGGTCAGCCCCAGCATTTT. As protein: CASSSGRGQPQHF.

The chain joins TRBV20-1 to TRBJ1-2, with D uncertain. Deletions cut 0 bases from V and 4 bases from J, with 15 bases between. Germline assignment: CDR1 DFQATT and CDR2 SNEGSKA (reference sequence). The CDR3 extends over 15 amino acids. The CDR3 region has the DNA TGCAGTGCTAGAGATCTTGAGGGCAGACCCTATGGCTACACCTTC. It is translated as CSARDLEGRPYGYTF.

This clonotype showed up many times. V gene TRBV7-2 combines with J gene TRBJ1-6; D not certain. Trimming took off 4 bases at V and 11 bases at J, with 12 bases between the two ends. The CDR3 has 13 amino acids. Germline values: CDR1 SGHTA, CDR2 FQGNSA. This CDR3 reads CASSYMVRAPLHF. The CDR3 bases are TGTGCCAGCAGCTACATGGTTCGGGCACCCCTCCACTTT. Drawing the rest from reference TRBV7-2 and TRBJ1-6, the complete variable domain is GAGVSQSPSNKVTEKGKDVELRCDPISGHTALYWYRQSLGQGLEFLIYFQGNSAPDKSGLPSDRFSAERTGGSVSTLTIQRTQQEDSAVYLCASSYMVRAPLHFGNGTRLTVT.

This clonotype was detected a few times. V usage is TRBV7-2 and J usage is TRBJ2-3; 12 bases agree with TRBD2. The CDR3 is 15 residues long. Germline CDR1 and CDR2: SGHTA and FQGNSA. Germline trimming cut 4 bases from V and 2 bases from J; bases unmatched to any gene: 1. This chain's CDR3 is CASSSSGGATDTQYF. As DNA, the CDR3 is TGTGCCAGCAGCTCTAGCGGGGGGGCCACAGATACGCAGTATTTT.

This clonotype was recorded many times. The genes are TRBV28 and TRBJ2-3, with D unclear. The CDR3 length is 14 residues. V was trimmed by 2 bases and J by 2 bases, leaving 8 bases between them. Germline V gene sequence: CDR1 MDHEN, CDR2 SYDVKM. CDR3 amino acids: CASSLDLVTDTQYF. The CDR3 coding sequence is TGTGCCAGCAGTTTAGACCTAGTCACAGATACGCAGTATTTT.